This passage covers 8 T cell receptor beta chains from one sample sequenced in a study of read filtering for tumor transcriptome and immune sequencing. The library was built from around 400 ng RNA with molecular barcoded adaptors for alpha/delta and beta/gamma chains. TCRdb fed the reads into MiXCR, producing one record per CDR3 protein. The sample holds around 65,000 distinct CDR3 sequences, roughly 19% seen once. Sequenced material: a population of CD138-negative cells sorted from bone marrow. Receptors originate from a donor at least 40 years old with multiple myeloma.

This clonotype was detected many times. The J gene is TRBJ2-3, the V gene TRBV20-1, with 8 bases fitting TRBD2. CDR1 and CDR2 from the germline V gene are DFQATT and SNEGSKA (reference sequence). This CDR3 spans 15 amino acids. Trimming removed 4 bases from V and 5 bases from J; junction bases left unmatched: 11. CDR3 bases: TGCAGTGCTACTCCGGGCGGGAGGACGAGAGATACGCAGTATTTT. Translating it yields CSATPGGRTRDTQYF.

This clonotype was observed a handful of times. The V call is TRBV7-9, the J call TRBJ2-1; perhaps TRBD1 as D (6 bases). Trimming removed 5 bases from V and 0 bases from J, with 14 bases in between. CDR1 and CDR2 from the germline V gene are SEHNR and FQNEAQ (reference sequence). The CDR3 is 16 amino acids. DNA of the CDR3: TGTGCCAGCAGCCCCGGACAGTTCTCCTCCTACAATGAGCAGTTCTTC. Its protein product is CASSPGQFSSYNEQFF.

The chain links TRBV19 to TRBJ2-4, with D unclear. Germline V gene data show CDR1 as LNHDA and CDR2 as SQIVND (reference sequence). The length of the CDR3 is 11 residues. V lost 6 bases and J lost 7, with 7 bases in between. The CDR3 nucleotides read TGTGCCAGTAGCAGCAGGAACATTCAGTACTTC. Its translation: CASSSRNIQYF.

This clonotype was counted many times. The junction and the germline gene differ at one end; a read error may be behind it. The V gene is TRBV10-3, the J gene TRBJ2-3, with D unclear. The CDR3 is made up of 11 amino acids. Germline lookup yields CDR1 ENHRY and CDR2 SYGVKD. CDR3 nucleotide sequence: TGTGCCAGCAGTACGACAGATACGCAGTATTTT. This translates into CASSTTDTQYF.

This clonotype was counted ten times or more. The genes are TRBV11-2 and TRBJ2-5, with D hard to call. V lost 2 bases and J 5 bases, leaving 3 bases between the germline ends. The CDR3 totals 11 residues. CDR1 is SGHAT and CDR2 is FQNNGV in the germline V gene. In DNA form, the CDR3 reads TGTGCCAGCAGCTTACGGGAGACCCAGTACTTC. As protein: CASSLRETQYF.

The chain couples TRBV30 to TRBJ2-5; D is unresolved. The ends were cut back, 2 bases at V and 4 bases at J, with 14 bases in the middle. There are 14 residues in the CDR3. Germline V lookup: CDR1 GTSNPN, CDR2 SVGIG (reference sequence). The CDR3 region has the DNA TGTGCCTGGAGTCCCCCTTTCCCGGGAGAGACCCAGTACTTC. Translated, it gives CAWSPPFPGETQYF.

This clonotype occurred many times. The gene calls are TRBV3-1 and TRBJ2-7; 11 bases align to TRBD2. Germline trimming cut 1 base from V and 2 bases from J; bases unmatched to any gene: 13. The germline V gene has CDR1 LGHDT and CDR2 YNNKEL (reference sequence). CDR3 size: 19 residues. CDR3 residues: CASSQGSRAGTSGTYEQYF. DNA for the CDR3: TGTGCCAGCAGCCAAGGTTCCCGGGCTGGGACTAGCGGAACCTACGAGCAGTACTTC.

This clonotype has at least ten counts. The gene calls are TRBV28 and TRBJ1-5, with 7 bases identical to TRBD1. The CDR3 spans 12 residues. Germline CDR1 and CDR2: MDHEN and SYDVKM. V lost 7 bases, J lost 6 bases, and 3 bases stayed unmatched. The CDR3 DNA follows: TGTGCCAGCAAGGGGGCTGGTCAGCCCCAGCATTTT. This translates into CASKGAGQPQHF.